One sample yielded the 32 T cell receptor beta chains listed below, sequenced in a study of blood T cell repertoires in COVID-19. The repertoire was sequenced with immunoSEQ multiplex PCR; TCRdb's copy has only in-frame clones and lacks some. The sample consists of about 200,000 clones, approximately 80% of them appearing once. The specimen was peripheral blood. The source is a woman at least 80 years old with acute or convalescent COVID-19.

The chain has TRBV4-3 and TRBJ1-1; 11 positions match TRBD1. The CDR3 is 17 amino acids. The V gene's germline CDR1 is LGHNA and CDR2 YSLEER. Trimming removed 1 base from V and 2 bases from J; junction bases left unmatched: 6. Written as DNA, the CDR3 is TGCGCCAGCAGCCAAGGCCCGGGGACAGGGGGTAACACTGAAGCTTTCTTT. Its translation is CASSQGPGTGGNTEAFF.

The J gene is TRBJ1-4, the V gene TRBV28; a possible D gene is TRBD1 (6 bases). Trimming took 2 bases from V and 5 from J, leaving 9 bases between them. The CDR3 sequence is 14 residues long. Germline CDR1 and CDR2: MDHEN and SYDVKM. The CDR3, as DNA: TGTGCCAGCAGTTTAGGGGGCTACAATGAAAAACTGTTTTTT. Translating gives CASSLGGYNEKLFF.

The chain uses TRBV9 and TRBJ2-3, with 11 bases fitting TRBD2. Unmatched junction bases numbered 10, after V lost 4 bases and J lost 6 bases. Germline CDR1 SGDLS, CDR2 YYNGEE. The CDR3 spans 16 residues. The CDR3 region is CASSRILAGELDTQYF. CDR3 nucleotide sequence: TGTGCCAGCAGCCGGATACTAGCGGGAGAGCTGGATACGCAGTATTTT.

This clone has just a few counts. V usage is TRBV2 and J usage is TRBJ1-5; 12 positions agree with TRBD1. CDR1 SNHLY and CDR2 FYNNEI come from the germline V gene. V dropped 6 bases and J dropped 6; count of bases not matched to a gene: 6. The CDR3 spans 15 residues. The CDR3 region has the DNA TGTGCCAGCAGCGGGGACAGGGGGCTAAGTCAGCCCCAGCATTTT. Residues: CASSGDRGLSQPQHF. The full variable domain, with the rest looked up from reference TRBV2 and TRBJ1-5, is EPEVTQTPSHQVTQMGQEVILRCVPISNHLYFYWYRQILGQKVEFLVSFYNNEISEKSEIFDDQFSVERPDGSNFTLKIRSTKLEDSAMYFCASSGDRGLSQPQHFGDGTRLSIL.

The genes are TRBV28 and TRBJ1-2; TRBD1 might be the D (6 bases). Germline CDR1 and CDR2: MDHEN and SYDVKM. V was pared by 6 bases and J by 4 bases, with 18 bases between. The CDR3 covers 15 residues. The CDR3, as DNA: TGTGCCAGCAGCTCCGGACAGCCCCCGGGCTATGGCTACACCTTC. As protein: CASSSGQPPGYGYTF.

This chain joins TRBV3-1 (or the pseudogene TRBV3-2) and TRBJ2-1, with 14 bases lining up with TRBD2. The CDR3 extends over 20 amino acids. Per germline, CDR1 LGHDT and CDR2 YNNKEL (reference sequence). V was clipped by 3 bases and J by 0 bases; unmatched bases: 10. CDR3: CASSQWGTSGSASSYNEQFF. The CDR3, as DNA: TGTGCCAGCAGCCAGTGGGGGACTAGCGGGAGCGCCAGCTCCTACAATGAGCAGTTCTTC.

The V and J genes are TRBV30 and TRBJ1-2; 7 nucleotides match TRBD1. V lost 1 base to trimming and J lost 8 bases; unmatched junction nucleotides: 4. CDR1 is GTSNPN, CDR2 SVGIG, per germline (reference sequence). This CDR3 has 12 amino acids. The CDR3 loop reads CAWSDRDRGYTF. The CDR3, as DNA: TGTGCCTGGAGTGACAGGGACAGAGGCTACACCTTC.

The sample holds a few counts of this clone. The chain joins TRBV9 to TRBJ2-3; TRBD2 aligns across 12 bases. CDR3 length: 17 amino acids. J lost 0 bases, V lost 0 bases, and 2 bases had no gene match. The germline V gene encodes CDR1 SGDLS and CDR2 YYNGEE. The CDR3 spells CASSVASGGASTDTQYF. DNA of the CDR3: TGTGCCAGCAGCGTAGCTAGCGGGGGGGCTAGCACAGATACGCAGTATTTT.

The chain carries TRBV5-4 and TRBJ1-2, with a weak D call TRBD1 (5 bases). This CDR3 contains 14 residues. With 4 bases removed from V and 6 bases from J, the gap between germline ends came to 16 bases. Germline CDR1 SGHNT, CDR2 YYREEE (reference sequence). CDR3 sequence reads: CASSVGQGVDGYTF. CDR3 coding DNA: TGTGCCAGCAGCGTGGGCCAAGGGGTAGATGGCTACACCTTC.

This chain uses TRBV5-5 with TRBJ1-2; D not certain. Deletions cut 1 base from V and 3 bases from J, with 16 bases between. This CDR3 is 16 amino acids long. Germline lookup yields CDR1 SGHKS and CDR2 YYEKEE (reference sequence). The DNA for the CDR3 is TGTGCCAGCAGCTTGTGGCAAAGGTCGGGGTACTATGGCTACACCTTC. It encodes CASSLWQRSGYYGYTF.

The chain carries TRBV24-1 and TRBJ2-3; the D is unclear. This CDR3 spans 13 amino acids. V was cut by 5 bases and J by 6 bases, with 11 bases left in between. The germline V gene encodes CDR1 KGHDR and CDR2 SFDVKD. The CDR3 here is CATSGSHRDTQYF. DNA for the CDR3: TGTGCCACCAGTGGGAGCCATCGGGATACGCAGTATTTT.

The chain carries TRBV7-3 and TRBJ2-1; 7 bases are shared with TRBD1. V shed 5 bases, J shed 4 bases, and the junction held 5 bases outside the gene matches. This CDR3 has 14 amino acids. CDR1 SGHTA and CDR2 FQGTGA come from the germline V gene. The CDR3, as DNA: TGTGCCAGCAGCATCCAGGGGGTATACAATGAGCAGTTCTTC. Protein product: CASSIQGVYNEQFF.

The rearrangement uses TRBV7-9 and TRBJ1-1, with D maybe TRBD1 (5 bases). CDR3 length equals 17 residues. The V end lost 3 bases, the J end lost 0 bases, and 17 bases lay between the germline ends. CDR1 and CDR2 (germline): SEHNR, FQNEAQ (reference sequence). The CDR3 reads CASSLGLLTDLNTEAFF. CDR3 DNA sequence: TGTGCCAGCAGCTTGGGGCTCCTTACAGATTTGAACACTGAAGCTTTCTTT.

This chain uses TRBV7-2 with TRBJ2-7, with TRBD2 matching over 7 bases. The CDR3 consists of 13 residues. Germline V gene lookup returns CDR1 SGHTA and CDR2 FQGNSA. Trimming removed 10 bases from V and 3 bases from J; junction bases left unmatched: 9. The CDR3 sequence: CATSPGRFYEQYF. CDR3 bases: TGTGCCACCTCACCCGGGAGGTTCTACGAGCAGTACTTC.

V usage is TRBV28 and J usage is TRBJ1-4; 7 positions agree with TRBD1. The CDR3 is made up of 15 amino acids. Per the germline V gene, CDR1 is MDHEN and CDR2 is SYDVKM. V trimming: 5 bases; J trimming: 2 bases; junction bases outside the gene matches: 5. This CDR3 is CASSLTGITNEKLFF. CDR3 coding DNA: TGTGCCAGCAGTCTGACAGGGATCACTAATGAAAAACTGTTTTTT.

The chain recombines TRBV28 with TRBJ2-1; TRBD1 matches 7 bases. V lost 5 bases and J lost 1; bases outside the gene matches: 5. CDR1 and CDR2 from the germline V gene are MDHEN and SYDVKM. The CDR3 loop spans 15 amino acids. The CDR3 DNA follows: TGTGCCAGCAGTAAAAACAGGGGTTCCTACAATGAGCAGTTCTTC. It translates to CASSKNRGSYNEQFF. Complete variable domain (other parts from reference TRBV28 and TRBJ2-1): DVKVTQSSRYLVKRTGEKVFLECVQDMDHENMFWYRQDPGLGLRLIYFSYDVKMKEKGDIPEGYSVSREKKERFSLILESASTNQTSMYLCASSKNRGSYNEQFFGPGTRLTVL.

This clone was seen only once. The gene calls are TRBV18 and TRBJ2-5; TRBD1 aligns across 10 bases. V shed 6 bases and J 5 bases; nucleotides not matched to a gene: 3. CDR1 is KGHSH and CDR2 is LQKENI in the germline V gene. The CDR3 is 13 residues long. The CDR3 region has the DNA TGTGCCAGCTCCGACAGGGGGCCTGAGACCCAGTACTTC. Translation: CASSDRGPETQYF.

This sequence joins TRBV5-6 and TRBJ2-1; 8 bases agree with TRBD2. V lost 4 bases and J lost 15; bases outside the gene matches: 18. CDR1 SGHDT and CDR2 YYEEEE come from the germline V gene. The CDR3 contains 15 residues. CDR3 in amino acids: CASSPTGGSSGIAFF. The CDR3 DNA sequence: TGTGCCAGCAGCCCTACGGGGGGGAGTAGCGGGATCGCGTTCTTC.

The chain uses TRBV30 and TRBJ1-3; D unresolved. Trimming shortened V by 0 bases and J by 8 bases, and 14 bases separated the two germline ends. From germline, CDR1 is GTSNPN and CDR2 SVGIG (reference sequence). This CDR3 has 14 amino acids. The CDR3 nucleotides are TGTGCCTGGAGTGTTGGAGGGAGTGGGGACACCATATATTTT. It translates to CAWSVGGSGDTIYF.

V gene TRBV4-3 combines with J gene TRBJ2-5; TRBD2 matches at 7 bases. The V and J ends lost 0 bases and 5 bases, in that order; junction bases with no gene match: 3. There are 14 residues in the CDR3. The V gene's germline CDR1 is LGHNA and CDR2 YSLEER. CDR3: CASSQDLGGETQYF. The CDR3 DNA reads TGCGCCAGCAGCCAAGATCTGGGGGGGGAGACCCAGTACTTC.

V is TRBV7-9 and J is TRBJ1-6; perhaps TRBD1 as D (6 bases). The CDR3 loop spans 14 amino acids. V lost 0 bases to trimming and J lost 8 bases, with 8 bases between them. Germline CDR1 is SEHNR and CDR2 is FQNEAQ (reference sequence). CDR3 protein: CASSLAGADSPLHF. The DNA of the CDR3 is TGTGCCAGCAGCTTAGCGGGGGCAGATTCACCCCTCCACTTT.

The J gene is TRBJ1-1, the V gene TRBV6-1; D might be TRBD1 (5 bases). This CDR3 region has 13 residues. Between the trimmed V and J ends, which lost 3 bases and 5 bases, there was a span of 10 bases. Germline V CDR1 and CDR2: MNHNS, SASEGT. The CDR3 DNA reads as TGTGCCAGCAGTGACCAGGGAGGGACTGAAGCTTTCTTT. Its protein product is CASSDQGGTEAFF.

The gene calls are TRBV12-3 or TRBV12-4 and TRBJ1-1, with 8 bases aligning to TRBD1. V lost 6 bases and J lost 5; bases outside the gene matches: 2. This CDR3 is built from 12 residues. The CDR3 bases are TGTGCCAGCAGCCACAGGGGGACTGAAGCTTTCTTT. Its protein is CASSHRGTEAFF.

The chain joins TRBV7-8 to TRBJ1-1; D gene uncertain. V was clipped by 3 bases and J by 3 bases, with 8 bases between them. Germline CDR1 SGHVS, CDR2 FQNEAQ. CDR3 length: 13 residues. CDR3 loop: CASSFRSDTEAFF. The CDR3 nucleotides are TGTGCCAGCAGCTTTCGATCGGACACTGAAGCTTTCTTT.

The chain has TRBV29-1 and TRBJ2-3; 9 bases fit TRBD2. The CDR3 length is 15 residues. V shed 1 base, J shed 0 bases, and the junction held 2 bases outside the gene matches. Germline V gene lookup returns CDR1 SQVTM and CDR2 ANQGSEA. CDR3 DNA sequence: TGCAGCGTTGAAGGCGGGAGGGTGAGCACAGATACGCAGTATTTT. As protein: CSVEGGRVSTDTQYF.

The chain couples TRBV5-5 to TRBJ1-2; 7 bases map to TRBD1. This CDR3 region has 15 residues. The trim removed 4 bases at V and 4 bases at J, leaving 10 bases unmatched. Germline loops: CDR1 SGHKS, CDR2 YYEKEE (reference sequence). This CDR3 reads CASSPNQGGGYGYTF. CDR3 DNA: TGTGCCAGCAGCCCGAACCAGGGGGGTGGCTATGGCTACACCTTC.

This rearrangement joins TRBV15 to TRBJ1-3; the D is unclear. The CDR3 consists of 16 residues. The ends were cut back, 0 bases at V and 0 bases at J, with 9 bases in the middle. Per germline, CDR1 LNHNV and CDR2 YYDKDF (reference sequence). CDR3 in amino acids: CATSRDLGGSGNTIYF. The CDR3 DNA is TGTGCCACCAGCAGAGATCTAGGTGGCTCTGGAAACACCATATATTTT. The full variable domain, with the rest looked up from reference TRBV15 and TRBJ1-3, is DAMVIQNPRYQVTQFGKPVTLSCSQTLNHNVMYWYQQKSSQAPKLLFHYYDKDFNNEADTPDNFQSRRPNTSFCFLDIRSPGLGDTAMYLCATSRDLGGSGNTIYFGEGSWLTVV.

This chain uses TRBV5-1 with TRBJ1-4; 9 bases are shared with TRBD1. The CDR3 has 15 amino acids. Germline V gene data show CDR1 as SGHRS and CDR2 as YFSETQ. V shed 5 bases, J shed 6 bases, and the junction held 8 bases outside the gene matches. The CDR3 sequence is CASRSTGGPDEKLFF. As DNA, the CDR3 is TGCGCCAGCAGATCCACAGGGGGCCCGGATGAAAAACTGTTTTTT.

The chain is built from TRBV6-1 and TRBJ1-2, with D unresolved. Trimming removed 6 bases at V and 8 bases at J, with 7 bases between. This CDR3 is 10 amino acids long. Germline V gene sequence: CDR1 MNHNS, CDR2 SASEGT. Here the CDR3 DNA reads TGTGCCAGCAGCTCGGAGGGCTACACCTTC. This gives the protein CASSSEGYTF.

J is TRBJ1-1 and V is TRBV2; 12 bases are a match to TRBD1. This CDR3 is 15 amino acids long. The trim removed 6 bases at V and 1 base at J, leaving 3 bases unmatched. The germline gives CDR1 SNHLY, CDR2 FYNNEI. CDR3 region: CASSWDRGRNTEAFF. As DNA, the CDR3 is TGTGCCAGCAGCTGGGACAGGGGGCGGAACACTGAAGCTTTCTTT.

The V call is TRBV28, the J call TRBJ2-3, with 11 bases aligning to TRBD2. Germline CDR1 MDHEN, CDR2 SYDVKM. The CDR3 runs 16 residues. The J segment lost 0 bases and the V segment lost 7 bases, leaving 6 bases of the junction unmatched. CDR3 nucleotides: TGTGCCAGCAACAGAAGGACTAGCGGGAGCACAGATACGCAGTATTTT. Protein sequence: CASNRRTSGSTDTQYF.

The genes are TRBV29-1 and TRBJ2-7; perhaps TRBD2 as D (6 bases). Germline CDR1 is SQVTM and CDR2 is ANQGSEA. The CDR3 is made up of 15 amino acids. The V and J ends lost 1 base and 7 bases respectively, with 20 bases between them. DNA of the CDR3: TGCAGCGTTGAAGGCGGGGTGGAGTCGGCTTTTGAGCAGTACTTC. Translated, it gives CSVEGGVESAFEQYF.